This entry concerns a single T cell receptor (beta chain). Its antigen is unknown. This entry belongs to a study of shared clonotypes between healthy human individuals. General study findings and limits: Only blood samples were collected, and tissue repertoires likely differ.

At the deep level, the assay was run. Input per replicate PCR of unsorted PBMC was around 0.3 ug DNA, corresponding to tens of thousands of T cell genomes. Some clones are missing from TCRdb's copy, which holds only in-frame ones; the method was immunoSEQ multiplex PCR. This table holds about 470,000 clones, about 85% found once. Trimming cost V 0 bases and J 4 bases, with 10 bases left between them. Germline V gene sequence: CDR1 SGHRS, CDR2 YFSETQ. This CDR3 is 14 amino acids long. The chain joins TRBV5-1 to TRBJ1-2; D gene uncertain. The material sequenced was PBMCs. This TCR derives from a woman between 40 and 50 years old in good health. Some clones in this sample may be carry-over from other donors' samples. Written as DNA, the CDR3 is TGCGCCAGCAGCTTGGAAGAGGGATCCTATGGCTACACCTTC. Residues: CASSLEEGSYGYTF. Complete variable domain (other parts from reference TRBV5-1 and TRBJ1-2): KAGVTQTPRYLIKTRGQQVTLSCSPISGHRSVSWYQQTPGQGLQFLFEYFSETQRNKGNFPGRFSGRQFSNSRSEMNVSTLELGDSALYLCASSLEEGSYGYTFGSGTRLTVV.